What follows are 32 T cell receptor beta chains derived from one specimen sequenced in a study of control samples from healthy donors and cancer patients. The method was immunoSEQ multiplex PCR; TCRdb's version includes in-frame clones alone and lacks a portion of them. The table records some 140,000 clones, just under 95% of them present only once. What was sequenced was blood. These TCRs come from a man aged 35 to 55 in good health.

This chain joins TRBV5-5 and TRBJ1-3, with 7 bases identical to TRBD1. Germline CDR1 and CDR2: SGHKS and YYEKEE (reference sequence). The CDR3 extends over 15 amino acids. Losses at the gene ends were 0 bases for V and 6 bases for J; bases not matched to a gene: 6. The CDR3 region has the DNA TGTGCCAGCAGCTTGGCTCCAGGGGGACAAAACACCATATATTTT. Amino acids: CASSLAPGGQNTIYF.

The chain combines TRBV19 with TRBJ2-7; D is undetermined. With 2 bases removed from V and 4 bases from J, the gap between germline ends came to 18 bases. The length of the CDR3 is 16 residues. Germline V gene lookup returns CDR1 LNHDA and CDR2 SQIVND (reference sequence). Here the CDR3 DNA reads TGTGCCAGTAGTATAAGCCCCCCGGTTGGGGAATACGAGCAGTACTTC. As protein: CASSISPPVGEYEQYF. The variable domain in full, with the rest retrieved from reference TRBV19 and TRBJ2-7, is DGGITQSPKYLFRKEGQNVTLSCEQNLNHDAMYWYRQDPGQGLRLIYYSQIVNDFQKGDIAEGYSVSREKKESFPLTVTSAQKNPTAFYLCASSISPPVGEYEQYFGPGTRLTVT.

V usage is TRBV28 and J usage is TRBJ2-7, with TRBD1 matching over 8 bases. This CDR3 is built from 13 residues. Trimming cost V 5 bases and J 9 bases; bases outside gene matches: 9. Looked up from germline, CDR1 is MDHEN and CDR2 is SYDVKM. This chain's CDR3 is CASSERQGKGQYF. DNA of the CDR3: TGTGCCAGCAGTGAGCGACAGGGGAAGGGGCAGTACTTC.

The chain combines TRBV2 with TRBJ1-2, with a weak D call TRBD1 (5 bases). The germline gives CDR1 SNHLY, CDR2 FYNNEI. There are 13 residues in the CDR3. Between the trimmed V and J ends, which lost 5 bases and 4 bases, there was a span of 11 bases. CDR3: CASSYDRSYGYTF. In nucleotides, the CDR3 is TGTGCCAGCAGTTATGACAGATCCTATGGCTACACCTTC.

The gene calls are TRBV3-1 (or the pseudogene TRBV3-2) and TRBJ2-1; D gene ambiguous. Trimming took 0 bases from V and 7 from J, leaving 4 bases between them. Per the germline V gene, CDR1 is LGHDT and CDR2 is YNNKEL (reference sequence). The CDR3 covers 12 residues. CDR3 amino acids: CASSQDGNEQFF. The CDR3 coding sequence is TGTGCCAGCAGCCAAGACGGGAATGAGCAGTTCTTC.

J is TRBJ1-6 and V is TRBV19; D not resolved. The CDR3 sequence is 15 residues long. CDR1 and CDR2 (germline): LNHDA, SQIVND (reference sequence). V was trimmed by 7 bases and J by 12 bases, leaving 22 bases between them. The CDR3 spells CASTPDIQFFGPLHF. DNA for the CDR3: TGTGCCAGTACCCCCGACATCCAATTTTTTGGACCCCTCCACTTT. The variable domain in full, with the rest retrieved from reference TRBV19 and TRBJ1-6, is DGGITQSPKYLFRKEGQNVTLSCEQNLNHDAMYWYRQDPGQGLRLIYYSQIVNDFQKGDIAEGYSVSREKKESFPLTVTSAQKNPTAFYLCASTPDIQFFGPLHFGNGTRLTVT.

The chain has TRBV5-1 and TRBJ1-2; no definite D call. The V end lost 0 bases, the J end lost 5 bases, and 11 bases lay between the germline ends. Germline CDR1 is SGHRS and CDR2 is YFSETQ. The CDR3 contains 14 residues. The CDR3 region is CASSLGTAVYGYTF. The CDR3 DNA reads TGCGCCAGCAGCTTGGGGACTGCCGTTTATGGCTACACCTTC.

The chain has TRBV7-2 and TRBJ1-2; D uncertain. CDR3 size: 15 residues. V lost 3 bases, J lost 5 bases, and 16 bases lay in between. The V gene's germline CDR1 is SGHTA and CDR2 FQGNSA. CDR3 nucleotide sequence: TGTGCCAGCAGCTTCTCCGGGCCCCCTAGTTATGGCTACACCTTC. It codes for CASSFSGPPSYGYTF.

The V and J genes are TRBV3-1 (or the pseudogene TRBV3-2) and TRBJ1-1; perhaps TRBD1 as D (6 bases). This CDR3 is 15 amino acids long. Germline CDR1 LGHDT, CDR2 YNNKEL (reference sequence). Trimming cost V 0 bases and J 5 bases, with 13 bases left between them. As DNA, the CDR3 is TGTGCCAGCAGCCAAGACCCGGGGGCGCGGACTGAAGCTTTCTTT. Its protein is CASSQDPGARTEAFF.

The V and J genes are TRBV5-8 and TRBJ2-7; D unclear. CDR1 SGHTS and CDR2 YDEGEE come from the germline V gene. This CDR3 comprises 14 residues. V lost 0 bases, J lost 0 bases, and 7 bases lay in between. CDR3 nucleotides: TGTGCCAGCAGCTTGGGCGTCAACTCCTACGAGCAGTACTTC. Its translation is CASSLGVNSYEQYF.

The chain links TRBV7-9 to TRBJ1-1; a possible D gene is TRBD1 (5 bases). Germline values: CDR1 SEHNR, CDR2 FQNEAQ (reference sequence). Deletions cut 2 bases from V and 2 bases from J, with 9 bases between. This CDR3 is built from 14 residues. The CDR3 DNA follows: TGTGCCAGCAGCTTACGGCAGGGAAACACTGAAGCTTTCTTT. It codes for CASSLRQGNTEAFF.

CDR3 in amino acids: CASSYSRGKYGYTF. The CDR3, as DNA: TGTGCCAGCAGTTACTCGCGGGGAAAATACGGCTACACCTTC. The chain couples TRBV6-6 to TRBJ1-2; D gene unclear. Looked up from germline, CDR1 is MNHNY and CDR2 is SVGAGI (reference sequence). The CDR3 sequence is 14 residues long. The ends were cut back, 0 bases at V and 8 bases at J, with 13 bases in the middle.

The V call is TRBV2, the J call TRBJ1-1, with TRBD1 as a possible D gene (6 bases). The germline V and J ends were trimmed by 7 bases and 6 bases, with 15 bases remaining between them. Germline lookup yields CDR1 SNHLY and CDR2 FYNNEI. CDR3 length: 13 amino acids. This CDR3 is CASKLQGVSEAFF. The CDR3 DNA is TGTGCCAGCAAATTACAGGGAGTCTCTGAAGCTTTCTTT.

This chain joins TRBV4-1 and TRBJ1-1, with D possibly TRBD1 on 5 matching bases. CDR1 MGHRA and CDR2 YSYEKL come from the germline V gene. The V and J ends lost 6 bases and 7 bases respectively, with 12 bases between them. This CDR3 is built from 12 residues. CDR3: CASSLGEGEAFF. CDR3 DNA sequence: TGCGCCAGCAGTTTAGGGGAGGGTGAAGCTTTCTTT.

The V and J genes are TRBV6-5 and TRBJ2-7, with 9 bases fitting TRBD1. With V trimmed by 0 bases and J by 6 bases, 0 bases remained unmatched. The CDR3 is made up of 13 amino acids. CDR1 MNHEY and CDR2 SVGAGI come from the germline V gene. The CDR3 DNA reads TGTGCCAGCAGTTACTCGGACAGGGGCGAGCAGTACTTC. Its protein product is CASSYSDRGEQYF.

The chain carries TRBV5-1 and TRBJ1-1; D remains ambiguous. V lost 1 base, J lost 1 base, and 11 bases lay in between. Germline CDR1 is SGHRS and CDR2 is YFSETQ. CDR3 length: 15 amino acids. The CDR3 loop reads CASSLYPRRNTEAFF. Written as DNA, the CDR3 is TGCGCCAGCAGCTTGTACCCGAGACGGAACACTGAAGCTTTCTTT.

This chain uses TRBV11-2 with TRBJ2-6; D is unclear. With 6 bases removed from V and 3 bases from J, the gap between germline ends came to 6 bases. The CDR3 contains 13 residues. Germline V lookup: CDR1 SGHAT, CDR2 FQNNGV. The CDR3 bases are TGTGCCAGCAGGAGGAATGGGGCCAACGTCCTGACTTTC. Protein: CASRRNGANVLTF.

The chain employs TRBV28 and TRBJ1-2, with no clear D. The germline V gene has CDR1 MDHEN and CDR2 SYDVKM. The V gene lost 5 bases and the J gene lost 2 bases, with 9 bases spanning the gap. The CDR3 extends over 13 amino acids. The CDR3 region is CASSRRGNYGYTF. In DNA, the CDR3 is TGTGCCAGCAGTCGCAGAGGGAACTATGGCTACACCTTC.

The chain is built from TRBV5-5 and TRBJ1-2, with D tentatively TRBD1 (5 bases). Germline V CDR1 and CDR2: SGHKS, YYEKEE (reference sequence). Trimming removed 3 bases at V and 3 bases at J, with 15 bases between. The CDR3 extends over 15 amino acids. In DNA, the CDR3 is TGTGCCAGCAGCTCCGCCGGGACGGCCGACTATGGCTACACCTTC. It encodes CASSSAGTADYGYTF. The whole variable domain, remainder taken from reference TRBV5-5 and TRBJ1-2, is DAGVTQSPTHLIKTRGQQVTLRCSPISGHKSVSWYQQVLGQGPQFIFQYYEKEERGRGNFPDRFSARQFPNYSSELNVNALLLGDSALYLCASSSAGTADYGYTFGSGTRLTVV.

The chain uses TRBV7-3 and TRBJ2-2; 7 positions agree with TRBD1. CDR1 and CDR2 from the germline V gene are SGHTA and FQGTGA. The CDR3 contains 14 residues. V shed 8 bases and J 2 bases; nucleotides not matched to a gene: 5. CDR3 bases: TGTGCCAGCTCAAGGACAGGCAACACCGGGGAGCTGTTTTTT. This sequence encodes CASSRTGNTGELFF.

The chain joins TRBV9 to TRBJ2-5; the match to TRBD1 covers 9 bases. V trimming: 3 bases; J trimming: 5 bases; junction bases outside the gene matches: 14. The V gene's germline CDR1 is SGDLS and CDR2 YYNGEE. This CDR3 has 17 amino acids. This CDR3 reads CASSANTGGERGETQYF. The CDR3 coding sequence is TGTGCCAGCAGCGCAAACACAGGGGGCGAGCGAGGGGAGACCCAGTACTTC.

The V gene is TRBV2, the J gene TRBJ1-1; D gene ambiguous. V shed 2 bases and J shed 4 bases, with 8 bases lying between them. The CDR3 runs 13 residues. Germline assignment: CDR1 SNHLY and CDR2 FYNNEI. The CDR3 here is CASSEYGSTEAFF. CDR3 coding DNA: TGTGCCAGCAGTGAATATGGGAGCACTGAAGCTTTCTTT.

The chain's CDR3 is CASSTPGQGENQPQHF. DNA of the CDR3: TGTGCCAGTAGTACCCCGGGACAGGGAGAAAATCAGCCCCAGCATTTT. The chain couples TRBV19 to TRBJ1-5, with 9 bases that match TRBD1. CDR1 LNHDA and CDR2 SQIVND come from the germline V gene (reference sequence). The CDR3 totals 16 residues. V shed 4 bases and J 4 bases; nucleotides not matched to a gene: 8.

A remark on this clone: Other DNA sequences from this sample encode an identical CDR3 as well. The rearrangement uses TRBV19 and TRBJ1-5, with TRBD1 as a possible D gene (6 bases). The V end lost 3 bases, the J end lost 0 bases, and 9 bases lay between the germline ends. The germline V gene encodes CDR1 LNHDA and CDR2 SQIVND (reference sequence). The CDR3 sequence is 15 residues long. The CDR3 DNA reads TGTGCCAGTAGTATGGACAGTTATAGCAATCAGCCCCAGCATTTT. Encoded protein: CASSMDSYSNQPQHF.

This clone has a single count. This chain joins TRBV11-2 and TRBJ2-1, with 9 bases matching TRBD1. The V gene's germline CDR1 is SGHAT and CDR2 FQNNGV. V gave up 7 bases and J gave up 6 bases; unmatched junction bases: 7. The CDR3 extends over 14 amino acids. The DNA for the CDR3 is TGTGCCAGCAACCTAGGGGACAGGGCCAATGAGCAGTTCTTC. This translates into CASNLGDRANEQFF. The full variable domain, its missing parts supplied by reference TRBV11-2 and TRBJ2-1, is EAGVAQSPRYKIIEKRQSVAFWCNPISGHATLYWYQQILGQGPKLLIQFQNNGVVDDSQLPKDRFSAERLKGVDSTLKIQPAKLEDSAVYLCASNLGDRANEQFFGPGTRLTVL.

The gene calls are TRBV6-6 and TRBJ1-2; 7 bases fit TRBD1. The germline gives CDR1 MNHNY, CDR2 SVGAGI (reference sequence). V was clipped by 2 bases and J by 4 bases; unmatched bases: 7. The CDR3 runs to 15 residues. The CDR3 here is CASSYRDSRTYGYTF. The CDR3 DNA follows: TGTGCCAGCAGTTACCGGGACAGCCGGACCTATGGCTACACCTTC.

The V and J genes are TRBV19 and TRBJ1-2; 9 nucleotides agree with TRBD1. The CDR3 length is 15 residues. V shed 4 bases and J 2 bases; nucleotides not matched to a gene: 5. Germline V gene lookup returns CDR1 LNHDA and CDR2 SQIVND (reference sequence). As DNA, the CDR3 is TGTGCCAGTAGTAGAGGCGGGACAGGGAACTATGGCTACACCTTC. Residues: CASSRGGTGNYGYTF.

CDR3 in DNA: TGCGCCAGCAGCCCCTCGACAGGGGGCGGGGAGACCCAGTACTTC. Its translation is CASSPSTGGGETQYF. The J gene is TRBJ2-5, the V gene TRBV5-1; TRBD1 matches 10 bases. The ends lost 4 bases at V and 5 bases at J; junction bases unmatched: 8. Germline-derived CDR1 and CDR2 are SGHRS and YFSETQ. CDR3 length equals 15 residues.

The chain is built from TRBV7-2 and TRBJ1-2; TRBD1 might be the D (6 bases). The CDR3 covers 15 residues. Germline CDR1 SGHTA, CDR2 FQGNSA. Trimming removed 2 bases from V and 0 bases from J, with 10 bases in between. CDR3 DNA: TGTGCCAGCAGCTTAAAAACAGGGACTAACTATGGCTACACCTTC. This codes for CASSLKTGTNYGYTF.

The chain is built from TRBV7-8 and TRBJ1-1; D remains unclear. The CDR3 has 15 amino acids. V was clipped by 4 bases and J by 1 base, with 13 bases between them. Germline CDR1 and CDR2: SGHVS and FQNEAQ. In DNA, the CDR3 is TGTGCCAGCAGCTCGACAAGTTTGGGGAACACTGAAGCTTTCTTT. It translates to CASSSTSLGNTEAFF.

This chain links TRBV4-1 with TRBJ1-4; D unresolved. Germline CDR1 is MGHRA and CDR2 is YSYEKL. V was shortened by 2 bases and J by 6 bases, with 10 bases between the two germline ends. The CDR3 totals 14 residues. The CDR3 loop is CASSQREEDEKLFF. The CDR3 DNA sequence: TGCGCCAGCAGCCAACGCGAAGAGGATGAAAAACTGTTTTTT.

This sequence joins TRBV4-3 and TRBJ1-3; D is possibly TRBD1 (5 bases). The CDR3 extends over 18 amino acids. V lost 0 bases and J 4 bases, leaving 19 bases between the germline ends. The V gene's germline CDR1 is LGHNA and CDR2 YSLEER. DNA of the CDR3: TGCGCCAGCAGCCAAGACGGGCCGGGGCCTCCAGAAGGAAACACCATATATTTT. It translates to CASSQDGPGPPEGNTIYF.